One and the same sample provided the 14 T cell receptor beta chains below, sequenced in a study of identical twins. MiXCR was run by TCRdb on the 5' RACE reads, yielding one entry per CDR3 protein. The data show fewer than 900,000 distinct CDR3 sequences, 15% to 20% seen once. The data also belong to a second study, concerning T cells expressing NK-cell markers.

The sample taken for sequencing was PBMCs. Receptor source: a woman aged 18-29 years in good health.

The V gene is TRBV12-3 or TRBV12-4, the J gene TRBJ1-1, with a weak D call TRBD1 (5 bases). Trimming shortened V by 5 bases and J by 1 base, and 8 bases separated the two germline ends. The CDR3 is 13 amino acids. DNA for the CDR3: TGTGCCAGCAGTGCAGGGACGAACACTGAAGCTTTCTTT. This gives the protein CASSAGTNTEAFF.

The chain employs TRBV10-3 and TRBJ1-1; D uncertain. The CDR3 covers 15 residues. Per germline, CDR1 ENHRY and CDR2 SYGVKD. Deletions cut 0 bases from V and 3 bases from J, with 11 bases between. The CDR3 protein is CAISESTVGHTEAFF. DNA of the CDR3: TGTGCCATCAGTGAGTCGACGGTCGGGCACACTGAAGCTTTCTTT.

The chain links TRBV7-2 to TRBJ2-1, with D perhaps TRBD2 (6 bases). The CDR3 is 15 amino acids. CDR1 is SGHTA, CDR2 FQGNSA, per germline. V was clipped by 0 bases and J by 5 bases, with 11 bases between them. DNA of the CDR3: TGTGCCAGCAGCTTAGCCTTGGGGGGACACAATGAGCAGTTCTTC. This gives the protein CASSLALGGHNEQFF.

In its sample, this clonotype was seen a few times. The chain joins TRBV5-1 to TRBJ2-7, with unresolved D. Germline values: CDR1 SGHRS, CDR2 YFSETQ. V lost 3 bases to trimming and J lost 5 bases, with 12 bases between them. The CDR3 covers 13 residues. The CDR3 protein is CASSSRLSDEQYF. The CDR3 nucleotides read TGCGCCAGCAGCTCGCGGCTAAGTGACGAGCAGTACTTC. Variable domain in full (rest from reference TRBV5-1 and TRBJ2-7): KAGVTQTPRYLIKTRGQQVTLSCSPISGHRSVSWYQQTPGQGLQFLFEYFSETQRNKGNFPGRFSGRQFSNSRSEMNVSTLELGDSALYLCASSSRLSDEQYFGPGTRLTVT.

The rearrangement links TRBV12-3 or TRBV12-4 to TRBJ2-7, with D perhaps TRBD1 (5 bases). The CDR3 sequence is 14 residues long. The V end was cut by 3 bases, the J end by 2 bases, with 11 bases between. The CDR3 reads CASSLGRFPYEQYF. CDR3 nucleotides: TGTGCCAGCAGTTTGGGGCGTTTTCCCTACGAGCAGTACTTC.

This clonotype was picked up a small number of times. The rearrangement uses TRBV3-1 and TRBJ1-6; D uncertain. The ends were cut back, 2 bases at V and 5 bases at J, with 10 bases in the middle. Germline V gene lookup returns CDR1 LGHDT and CDR2 YNNKEL (reference sequence). This CDR3 spans 15 amino acids. The CDR3 DNA is TGTGCCAGCAGCCAATATCACCGTAATAATTCACCCCTCCACTTT. Translating gives CASSQYHRNNSPLHF.

The chain has TRBV12-3 or TRBV12-4 and TRBJ1-5, with D uncertain. V lost 6 bases and J 5 bases, leaving 11 bases between the germline ends. CDR3 length equals 13 residues. This CDR3 reads CASRVQPHQPQHF. For the CDR3, the DNA is TGTGCCAGCAGGGTACAGCCCCATCAGCCCCAGCATTTT.

The rearrangement links TRBV9 to TRBJ1-1, with no clear D. There are 11 residues in the CDR3. Germline V gene sequence: CDR1 SGDLS, CDR2 YYNGEE. Deletions cut 4 bases from V and 7 bases from J, with 8 bases between. In DNA, the CDR3 is TGTGCCAGCAGCCTCCACGGTGAAGCTTTCTTT. Translation: CASSLHGEAFF.

This clonotype came up many times. The chain is built from TRBV25-1 and TRBJ2-1; 8 nucleotides line up with TRBD1. CDR1 is MGHDK and CDR2 is SYGVNS in the germline V gene. Trimming removed 5 bases from V and 12 bases from J; junction bases left unmatched: 3. There are 11 residues in the CDR3. CDR3: CASSRTGSQFF. CDR3 bases: TGTGCCAGCAGTCGGACAGGGTCGCAGTTCTTC. Variable domain in full (rest from reference TRBV25-1 and TRBJ2-1): EADIYQTPRYLVIGTGKKITLECSQTMGHDKMYWYQQDPGMELHLIHYSYGVNSTEKGDLSSESTVSRIRTEHFPLTLESARPSHTSQYLCASSRTGSQFFGPGTRLTVL.

This clonotype was counted only a few times. The chain carries TRBV12-3 or TRBV12-4 and TRBJ2-1, with D unclear. CDR3 length: 12 amino acids. V was pared by 5 bases and J by 9 bases, with 11 bases between. The CDR3 DNA is TGTGCCAGCAGTCCTCATCCCATTGAGCAGTTCTTC. Translation: CASSPHPIEQFF.

This chain links TRBV6-1 with TRBJ2-7; D possibly corresponds to TRBD2 (5 bases). This CDR3 has 13 amino acids. Trimming pared 11 bases from V and 2 bases from J, leaving 16 bases between. Per the germline V gene, CDR1 is MNHNS and CDR2 is SASEGT. CDR3: CAAHGNFPYEQYF. DNA for the CDR3: TGTGCCGCACACGGGAATTTTCCCTACGAGCAGTACTTC.

This clonotype was picked up a small number of times. The rearrangement uses TRBV12-3 or TRBV12-4 and TRBJ2-4; D may match TRBD1 or TRBD2 (5 bases each). With 5 bases removed from V and 7 bases from J, the gap between germline ends came to 21 bases. The CDR3 sequence is 16 residues long. DNA of the CDR3: TGTGCCAGCAGTCCTGAGGGTCGTGGGGGTGGGAACATTCAGTACTTC. Translating gives CASSPEGRGGGNIQYF.

This clonotype was detected a few times. V and J are TRBV6-1 and TRBJ2-7; the match to TRBD1 covers 7 bases. The J segment lost 7 bases and the V segment lost 5 bases, leaving 14 bases of the junction unmatched. Germline CDR1 is MNHNS and CDR2 is SASEGT. This CDR3 comprises 15 residues. CDR3 region: CASSRGRQGLWEQYF. DNA of the CDR3: TGTGCCAGCAGTCGGGGTCGACAGGGCTTGTGGGAGCAGTACTTC.

The chain joins TRBV5-1 to TRBJ2-3; TRBD2 matches 8 bases. The CDR3 totals 17 residues. Per the germline V gene, CDR1 is SGHRS and CDR2 is YFSETQ. Losses at the gene ends were 0 bases for V and 5 bases for J; bases not matched to a gene: 11. CDR3 in amino acids: CASSLARAGGLGDTQYF. Here the CDR3 DNA reads TGCGCCAGCAGCTTGGCTCGTGCGGGAGGTCTCGGAGATACGCAGTATTTT.